This T cell receptor beta chain was obtained from a study of blood T cell repertoires in COVID-19. Turning to the study itself: Whether acute or convalescent, the COVID-19 samples came from the United States, Italy and Spain. The analysed material was cDNA or gDNA that came from T cells, B-cell-depleted T cells, or PBMCs.

Seattle patients were enrolled while actively infected and followed longitudinally. Original processing methods: Using reference gene primer amplification, nucleated cell counts were estimated. Assay: immunoSEQ multiplex PCR; the TCRdb copy retains only in-frame clones and omits some. V and J calls plus clone size are reproduced from that table; the DNA served to infer D and trimming. The table shows 400,000 or so clones, with over 85% occurring only once. This clonotype originated in a young man with COVID-19, enrolled during active disease. Sequencing was carried out using peripheral blood.

The CDR3 nucleotides read TGTGCCAGCAGTGGGGCCAGGGGGCAAATGGGGACTGAAGCTTTCTTT. It yields the protein CASSGARGQMGTEAFF. The gene calls are TRBV2 and TRBJ1-1; TRBD1 matches 8 bases. Germline CDR1 SNHLY, CDR2 FYNNEI. The CDR3 loop spans 16 amino acids. With V trimmed by 4 bases and J by 5 bases, 12 bases remained unmatched.